Listed below are T cell receptor beta chains from one sample, sequenced in a study of preoperative IRX-2 immunotherapy in early breast cancer. Using immunoSEQ multiplex PCR, the repertoire was profiled, and TCRdb retains in-frame clones only, with some absent. The table includes approximately 31,000 clones, over 85% detected once. The starting material was tumor tissue, obtained after IRX-2 immunotherapy. These receptors came from a human donor with breast cancer. Each CDR3 is given with its conserved first and last residue.

>TRBV19|TRBJ1-6|16
CASSETFRGDNSPLHF
>TRBV10-2|TRBJ1-1|14
CASSESLVVPEAFF
>TRBV19|TRBJ1-4|15
CASSRGTGVNEKLFF
>TRBV7-1|TRBJ1-5|15
CASSPRAGGNQPQHF
>TRBV7-7|TRBJ2-1|16
CASSLTSLGNNYEQFF
>TRBV6-8|TRBJ2-5|14
CASSPTRAGETQYF
>TRBV28|TRBJ2-6|13
CASRISGANVLTF
>TRBV18|TRBJ1-1|19
CASSPLITAWDRMNTEAFF
>TRBV28|TRBJ2-5|16
CASSLSGTSGGGTQYF
>TRBV11-3|TRBJ1-1|14
CASIESGGHTEAFF
>TRBV5-1|TRBJ2-5|16
CASSLGLGQVQETQYF
>TRBV9|TRBJ2-7|13
CASSNGLGYEQYF
>TRBV6-8|TRBJ2-2|15
CASSLGQGYTGELFF
>TRBV6-8|TRBJ2-7|17
CASSKGQGGGNLYEQYF
>TRBV11-3|TRBJ2-3|15
CASSFASGPTDTQYF
>TRBV18|TRBJ1-4|14
CASSPLGTGEKLFF
>TRBV6-7|TRBJ2-1|17
CASSEVEGRGSYNEQFF
>TRBV14|TRBJ1-1|14
CASSQGQTSTEAFF
>TRBV6-8|TRBJ2-6|16
CAGRTGGGAGANVLTF
>TRBV14|TRBJ2-1|13
CASSQDPENEQFF
>TRBV15|TRBJ2-3|15
CATSRDYTGSDTQYF
>TRBV6-8|TRBJ2-1|15
CASSYLRLAGDEQFF
>TRBV4-1|TRBJ1-4|15
CASSRIQGTNEKLFF
>TRBV19|TRBJ2-1|15
CASSLAGGPYNEQFF
>TRBV15|TRBJ2-3|18
CATSRGISGGIPPDTQYF
>TRBV18|TRBJ1-4|15
CASSPRTPTNEKLFF
>TRBV18|TRBJ2-1|18
CASSPGLAGGATYNEQFF
>TRBV11-3|TRBJ2-3|16
CASSPGTSGITDTQYF
>TRBV19|TRBJ2-7|13
CASGQGSSYEQYF
>TRBV6-8|TRBJ1-1|14
CASSYWDRRNEAFF
>TRBV5-1|TRBJ1-1|16
CASINRDSNLNTEAFF
>TRBV11-3|TRBJ1-5|14
CASSFDLGNQPQHF
>TRBV11-3|TRBJ1-3|17
CASSDVDRGRSGNTIYF
>TRBV11-3|TRBJ1-1|15
CASSSLAGTGTEAFF
>TRBV6-8|TRBJ1-3|17
CASRGGVGKAFGNTIYF
>TRBV11-3|TRBJ2-7|14
CASSLDSESFEQYF
>TRBV12-1|TRBJ2-2|16
CASSFVERENTGELFF
>TRBV18|TRBJ1-1|12
CASSAEGAEAFF
>TRBV11-3|TRBJ2-2|15
CASSSNWGMGGELFF
>TRBV6-8|TRBJ1-1|13
CASTRQLNTEAFF
>TRBV6-8|TRBJ1-1|15
CASVGGSGMNTEAFF
>TRBV5-1|TRBJ2-3|14
CASSLNAGTDTQYF
>TRBV5-8|TRBJ1-2|15
CASSPPTSGPYGYTF
>TRBV6-8|TRBJ2-2|15
CASSYSITGGGELFF
>TRBV15|TRBJ1-1|16
CATSRDAIIGDTEAFF
>TRBV18|TRBJ1-1|16
CASSRQGAQGGTEAFF
>TRBV23-1|TRBJ2-7|13
CASSQVLLYEQYF
>TRBV11-3|TRBJ1-6|14
CASSLDRQGVNLYF